Sequencing of this T cell receptor (beta chain) was carried out in a study of blood T cell repertoires in COVID-19. This clone was counted a few times. Here immunoSEQ multiplex PCR was the method, and the copy in TCRdb shows in-frame clones only, minus some. The sample has approximately 270,000 clones, just over 85% seen once. Germline values: CDR1 KGHDR, CDR2 SFDVKD. V was clipped by 5 bases and J by 0 bases; unmatched bases: 9. The CDR3 has 18 amino acids. The clonotype comes from a man between 40 and 49 years old who had recovered from COVID-19. Sample: PBMCs or T cells enriched from blood (not recorded which). This sequence joins TRBV24-1 and TRBJ2-6, with 7 positions matching TRBD2. DNA of the CDR3: TGTGCCACCAGTGGGGGGGTCCGCGGGAGCTCTGGGGCCAACGTCCTGACTTTC. Amino acid sequence: CATSGGVRGSSGANVLTF.